Listed below are T cell receptor beta chains from one sample, sequenced in a study of CD8 T cells in ankylosing spondylitis. TCRdb itself ran the 5' RACE reads through MiXCR, one entry per CDR3 protein. Of 400,000 or so distinct CDR3 sequences in the sample, roughly 27% were seen once. Material for sequencing was blood, either unsorted or a sorted T cell fraction (not recorded which). These receptors were obtained from a male donor with ankylosing spondylitis. Each CDR3 is given with its conserved first and last residue. A D gene is named only where the DNA matches it firmly. Clone size is stated in some rows and not others, as once, few, many or a class when expanded.

TRBJ1-5 | - | - | TRBV19 | TGTGCCAGTAGTATTTCGGGTTATAGCAATCAGCCCCAGCATTTT | CASSISGYSNQPQHF
TRBJ1-2 | - | - | TRBV6-1 | TGTGCCAGCAGTGAGGCCCAGGACGGTGGCTACACCTTC | CASSEAQDGGYTF
TRBJ1-1 | - | TRBD1 | TRBV29-1 | TGCAGCGTTGGACAGGGGGAAACTGAAGCTTTCTTT | CSVGQGETEAFF
TRBJ2-2 | - | - | TRBV2 | TGTGCCAGCGCGTTAGGGGAGTACACCGGGGAGCTGTTTTTT | CASALGEYTGELFF
TRBJ1-3 | few | - | TRBV2 | TGTGCCAGCAGCTCCTCTGACGTATCCTCTGGAAACACCATATATTTT | CASSSSDVSSGNTIYF
TRBJ1-1 | once | - | TRBV12-3/TRBV12-4 | TGTGCCAGCAGTTTACTTAGCAGAACAAACACTGAAGCTTTCTTT | CASSLLSRTNTEAFF
TRBJ2-2 | - | TRBD2 | TRBV5-1 | TGCGCCAGCAGCGCGGGACTAGCGGGAAACACCGGGGAGCTGTTTTTT | CASSAGLAGNTGELFF
TRBJ2-1 | few | - | TRBV5-1 | TGCGCCAGCAGCTTGGTTAGGGCCTTCGGGGCCTACAATGAGCAGTTCTTC | CASSLVRAFGAYNEQFF
TRBJ1-5 | few | - | TRBV25-1 | TGTGCCAGCAGTGGGCCAGGGATGTACCAGCCCCAGCATTTT | CASSGPGMYQPQHF
TRBJ2-3 | - | - | TRBV20-1 | TGCAGTGCTAGAATTCCGCCCGGAGGGGGAGGGCCGGAAGATACGCAGTATTTT | CSARIPPGGGGPEDTQYF
TRBJ2-7 | few | - | TRBV3-1 | TGTGCCAGCAGTCCTCCCTTTATTGAGACAGCTTTATCATACTTC | CASSPPFIETALSYF
TRBJ2-3 | - | - | TRBV29-1 | TGCAGCGTTAATCTAGTTAGAGCTTCCCTTACAGATACGCAGTATTTT | CSVNLVRASLTDTQYF
TRBJ2-3 | few | TRBD2 | TRBV5-1 | TGCGCCAGCAGCCCGGGACTAGCGGGAGTGAAGGCAGATACGCAGTATTTT | CASSPGLAGVKADTQYF
TRBJ1-4 | - | - | TRBV18 | TGTGCCAGCTCAACCCAAGAAAAACTGTTTTTT | CASSTQEKLFF
TRBJ1-2 | - | - | TRBV3-1 | TGTGCCAGCAGCCAGACTGAGGCGGGGGCATCGGATGGCTACACCTTC | CASSQTEAGASDGYTF
TRBJ1-4 | - | - | TRBV7-9 | TGTGCCAGCAGCTTAGTTTTTGGGATTAATGAAAAACTGTTTTTT | CASSLVFGINEKLFF
TRBJ1-2 | - | TRBD1 | TRBV29-1 | TGCAGCGTTGAGACAGGGGGCAAGGTGGGAGGCTACACCTTC | CSVETGGKVGGYTF
TRBJ1-2 | - | TRBD1 | TRBV19 | TGTGCCAGTAGTAGTCCCGGGACAGGGGGCCGGGGCTACACCTTC | CASSSPGTGGRGYTF
TRBJ2-1 | - | TRBD1 | TRBV2 | TGTGCCAGTATTACGGGACAGGGACCAGGTGAGCAGTTCTTC | CASITGQGPGEQFF
TRBJ2-5 | few | - | TRBV20-1 | TGCAGTGTTCTCCGAGGGGGGAGCCAAGAGACCCAGTACTTC | CSVLRGGSQETQYF
TRBJ1-6 | once | - | TRBV9 | TGTGCCAGCAGCCCAGTAAGCGGGGGGGGTTCACCCCTCCACTTT | CASSPVSGGGSPLHF
TRBJ2-7 | - | - | TRBV11-2 | TGTGCCAGCACCTTAGTACTAGGGAGCTACGAGCAGTACTTC | CASTLVLGSYEQYF
TRBJ2-2 | - | TRBD1 | TRBV10-1 | TGCGCCAGCAGTGGCGGGGGACAGGGGATCAACACCGGGGAGCTGTTTTTT | CASSGGGQGINTGELFF
TRBJ2-2 | - | TRBD2 | TRBV27 | TGTGCCAGCAGTTCCCCGGGACTAGCGGAAACCGGGGAGCTGTTTTTT | CASSSPGLAETGELFF
TRBJ1-1 | - | - | TRBV7-9 | TGTGCCAGCAGCTTAGCTCGGGGGTCGAACACTGAAGCTTTCTTT | CASSLARGSNTEAFF
TRBJ1-2 | - | - | TRBV3-1 | TGTGCCAGCAGCCAGGGTATGAATGGCTACACCTTC | CASSQGMNGYTF
TRBJ2-1 | - | - | TRBV7-2 | TGTGCCAGCAGCTTAACAAGGGCAGTTAGTAATGAGCAGTTCTTC | CASSLTRAVSNEQFF
TRBJ2-1 | - | TRBD2 | TRBV20-1 | TGCAGTGCGCCCCGTTGGGGGAGGGCCGACAATGAGCAGTTCTTC | CSAPRWGRADNEQFF
TRBJ2-3 | - | - | TRBV29-1 | TGCAGCGTGACCATTAGCGTCACAGATACGCAGTATTTT | CSVTISVTDTQYF
TRBJ2-5 | - | TRBD2 | TRBV20-1 | TGCAGTGCTAGTGCTTGGCTAGCGGTTGGGACCCAGTACTTC | CSASAWLAVGTQYF
TRBJ2-5 | few | - | TRBV29-1 | TGCAGCGTTGGGTCCAACCAAGAGACCCAGTACTTC | CSVGSNQETQYF
TRBJ1-5 | once | - | TRBV7-2 | TGTGCCAGCAGCCCTCGCCAGGGTGTTCAGCCCCAGCATTTT | CASSPRQGVQPQHF
TRBJ2-1 | - | - | TRBV29-1 | TGCAGCGTCCGTTATAGTGCGGCGCCGAGCTCCTACAATGAGCAGTTCTTC | CSVRYSAAPSSYNEQFF
TRBJ2-1 | few | - | TRBV24-1 | TGTGCCACCAGTGACACCGGGCCGGTGGGTGAGCAGTTCTTC | CATSDTGPVGEQFF
TRBJ1-1 | - | - | TRBV4-2 | TGTGCCAGCAGCCCCCGAGGGTCACGGGGCACTGAAGCTTTCTTT | CASSPRGSRGTEAFF
TRBJ2-7 | few | - | TRBV15 | TGTGCCACCAGCAGAGAGGTCGGTTACCTCTACGAGCAGTACTTC | CATSREVGYLYEQYF
TRBJ2-1 | - | TRBD2 | TRBV18 | TGTGCCAGCTCACCACCGGGAGCGGGAGTATCCTACAATGAGCAGTTCTTC | CASSPPGAGVSYNEQFF